One sample yielded the 23 T cell receptor beta chains listed below, sequenced in a study of shared clonotypes between healthy human individuals. The protocol was immunoSEQ multiplex PCR, while the TCRdb copy is restricted to in-frame clones and leaves out a portion. The table shows hundreds of thousands of clones, with approximately 96% occurring only once. Naive CD8 cells, CD45RO-negative and positively selected for CCR7, excluded terminally differentiated effector memory CD45RA+ cells. Input material: naive CD8+ T cells sorted from blood. These receptors were taken from a woman aged 30 to 39 in good health.

The chain combines TRBV7-9 with TRBJ2-7; no firm D call. Trimming took 1 base from V and 2 from J, leaving 6 bases between them. CDR1 SEHNR and CDR2 FQNEAQ come from the germline V gene (reference sequence). The CDR3 covers 13 residues. The CDR3, as DNA: TGTGCCAGCAGCTTAGAATCGGCCTACGAGCAGTACTTC. Translation gives CASSLESAYEQYF.

V and J are TRBV28 and TRBJ2-5, with D perhaps TRBD1 (6 bases). The CDR3 extends over 14 amino acids. V lost 1 base and J 3 bases, leaving 9 bases between the germline ends. The V gene's germline CDR1 is MDHEN and CDR2 SYDVKM. The CDR3 nucleotides are TGTGCCAGCAGTTTATCAGGGGCTGAAGAGACCCAGTACTTC. Residues: CASSLSGAEETQYF.

The chain has TRBV6-1 and TRBJ2-1, with 7 bases lining up with TRBD1. CDR1 and CDR2 (germline): MNHNS, SASEGT. The V segment lost 3 bases and the J segment 4 bases; nucleotides outside the gene matches: 6. The CDR3 has 15 amino acids. CDR3 region: CASSERDSTYNEQFF. The CDR3 DNA sequence: TGTGCCAGCAGTGAGAGGGACAGCACTTACAATGAGCAGTTCTTC.

The count of this clone is one. Other DNA sequences in the same sample also yield this CDR3. This chain uses TRBV5-6 with TRBJ2-1; D gene uncertain. The V gene lost 0 bases and the J gene lost 0 bases, with 7 bases spanning the gap. Germline lookup yields CDR1 SGHDT and CDR2 YYEEEE. This CDR3 comprises 15 residues. CDR3 in amino acids: CASSLGGSSYNEQFF. DNA for the CDR3: TGTGCCAGCAGCTTGGGCGGCAGCTCCTACAATGAGCAGTTCTTC.

V and J are TRBV18 and TRBJ2-1, with 16 bases fitting TRBD2. The CDR3 is 18 residues long. V shed 2 bases, J shed 0 bases, and the junction held 1 base outside the gene matches. From germline, CDR1 is KGHSH and CDR2 LQKENI. In DNA, the CDR3 is TGTGCCAGCTCACCAGGGACTAGCGGGAGGGCCTCCTACAATGAGCAGTTCTTC. This sequence encodes CASSPGTSGRASYNEQFF.

This clone appeared a single time. The chain uses TRBV9 and TRBJ2-7; TRBD2 matches at 9 bases. V was clipped by 0 bases and J by 4 bases; unmatched bases: 2. This CDR3 has 14 residues. Germline lookup yields CDR1 SGDLS and CDR2 YYNGEE. CDR3 nucleotides: TGTGCCAGCAGCGTAGGGCGGGAGGGGTACGAGCAGTACTTC. Its protein is CASSVGREGYEQYF.

Note on this clone: At one end, the junction sequence differs from germline, possibly due to a read error. The CDR3 reads CVSSLAAGGRSPYEQYF. The CDR3 coding sequence is TGTGTCAGCAGCTTAGCGGCTGGCGGGAGGAGCCCCTACGAGCAGTACTTC. This chain joins TRBV7-9 and TRBJ2-7; 8 nucleotides align to TRBD2. This CDR3 comprises 17 residues. CDR1 and CDR2 (germline): SEHNR, FQNEAQ (reference sequence).

J is TRBJ1-5 and V is TRBV30; TRBD1 is a possible D gene (5 bases). Germline lookup yields CDR1 GTSNPN and CDR2 SVGIG (reference sequence). The CDR3 is made up of 12 amino acids. V lost 5 bases, J lost 10 bases, and 15 bases lay in between. CDR3 sequence: CAWSPGDVPQHF. DNA for the CDR3: TGTGCCTGGTCCCCCGGGGACGTTCCCCAGCATTTT.

The chain couples TRBV27 to TRBJ1-5; D is unclear. The CDR3 runs 13 residues. CDR1 and CDR2 from the germline V gene are MNHEY and SMNVEV (reference sequence). Trimming stripped 6 bases from V and 0 bases from J, with 6 bases between. This CDR3 is CASSRYSNQPQHF. CDR3 sequence (DNA): TGTGCCAGCAGCCGTTATAGCAATCAGCCCCAGCATTTT.

This clone appeared a few times. The chain uses TRBV7-9 and TRBJ1-1; TRBD1 might be the D (5 bases). The V end was cut by 5 bases, the J end by 1 base, with 14 bases between. This CDR3 comprises 15 residues. CDR1 is SEHNR and CDR2 is FQNEAQ in the germline V gene (reference sequence). CDR3 in amino acids: CASSIRDGENTEAFF. In DNA form, the CDR3 reads TGTGCCAGCAGCATACGGGACGGGGAGAACACTGAAGCTTTCTTT.

The chain joins TRBV27 to TRBJ1-1; possibly TRBD1 for D (5 bases). Germline CDR1 and CDR2: MNHEY and SMNVEV (reference sequence). Trimming pared 7 bases from V and 4 bases from J, leaving 10 bases between. The CDR3 covers 12 residues. The CDR3: CASKRGGTEAFF. The CDR3 nucleotides read TGTGCCAGCAAGCGTGGGGGCACTGAAGCTTTCTTT.

J is TRBJ1-3 and V is TRBV7-6; TRBD1 is a possible D gene (6 bases). Germline V gene data show CDR1 as SGHVS and CDR2 as FNYEAQ. Trimming removed 1 base at V and 2 bases at J, with 12 bases between. The CDR3 runs to 16 residues. CDR3 in amino acids: CASSLDNGGPGNTIYF. Here the CDR3 DNA reads TGTGCCAGCAGCTTAGACAACGGGGGGCCTGGAAACACCATATATTTT.

The rearrangement joins TRBV6-1 to TRBJ2-1, with D perhaps TRBD1 (6 bases). CDR1 is MNHNS, CDR2 SASEGT, per germline. The CDR3 has 16 amino acids. The V gene lost 1 base and the J gene lost 2 bases, with 12 bases spanning the gap. CDR3 bases: TGTGCCAGCAGTGAAGTCGGCAGGGGACCCTACAATGAGCAGTTCTTC. Translating gives CASSEVGRGPYNEQFF.

This clone came up once. The chain joins TRBV7-8 to TRBJ1-2, with D possibly matching TRBD1 (6 bases). Per the germline V gene, CDR1 is SGHVS and CDR2 is FQNEAQ. There are 17 residues in the CDR3. V gave up 2 bases and J gave up 8 bases, with 24 bases separating them. CDR3 loop: CASSLFVEEQGGSGYTF. CDR3 coding DNA: TGTGCCAGCAGCTTATTCGTCGAGGAACAGGGCGGATCGGGCTACACCTTC.

The rearrangement joins TRBV5-1 to TRBJ2-7, with 12 bases lining up with TRBD2. This CDR3 is built from 15 residues. Trimming removed 4 bases from V and 4 bases from J; junction bases left unmatched: 6. CDR1 is SGHRS, CDR2 YFSETQ, per germline. The chain's CDR3 is CASSGGLAGLYEQYF. The CDR3, as DNA: TGCGCCAGCAGCGGAGGACTAGCGGGGCTATACGAGCAGTACTTC.

The J gene is TRBJ1-2, the V gene TRBV10-3; perhaps TRBD1 as D (5 bases). Trimming pared 6 bases from V and 0 bases from J, leaving 11 bases between. CDR3 size: 14 residues. Germline V gene sequence: CDR1 ENHRY, CDR2 SYGVKD. This chain's CDR3 is CAIRGEGANYGYTF. CDR3 nucleotides: TGTGCCATCAGGGGGGAAGGAGCTAACTATGGCTACACCTTC.

J is TRBJ2-1 and V is TRBV6-1; D may correspond to TRBD1 or TRBD2 (6 bases each). The CDR3 spans 15 residues. Looked up from germline, CDR1 is MNHNS and CDR2 is SASEGT. Trimming left V 6 bases short and J 4 bases short, with 16 bases between. CDR3 in amino acids: CASRRGETGYNEQFF. CDR3 DNA sequence: TGTGCCAGCAGGAGGGGGGAGACGGGTTACAATGAGCAGTTCTTC.

This chain uses TRBV6-1 with TRBJ2-7; D gene uncertain. This CDR3 is built from 15 residues. Germline V lookup: CDR1 MNHNS, CDR2 SASEGT. V was trimmed by 7 bases and J by 5 bases, leaving 21 bases between them. The CDR3 reads CASTEGPLDPHEQYF. CDR3 DNA: TGTGCCAGCACCGAAGGTCCCCTGGACCCCCACGAGCAGTACTTC.

The V and J genes are TRBV27 and TRBJ2-2; no clear D. Germline lookup yields CDR1 MNHEY and CDR2 SMNVEV (reference sequence). V gave up 3 bases and J gave up 1 base, with 6 bases separating them. The CDR3 spans 14 residues. CDR3 nucleotide sequence: TGTGCCAGCAGTTTTGGAATGAACACCGGGGAGCTGTTTTTT. Translating gives CASSFGMNTGELFF.

CDR3 loop: CASSLGERESYEQFF. The CDR3 DNA reads TGTGCCAGCAGCTTAGGCGAGCGGGAGTCGTATGAGCAGTTCTTC. This rearrangement joins TRBV7-9 to TRBJ2-1; 8 bases are shared with TRBD2. The CDR3 extends over 15 amino acids. Germline V CDR1 and CDR2: SEHNR, FQNEAQ (reference sequence). Trimming removed 1 base from V and 8 bases from J; junction bases left unmatched: 7.

The chain links TRBV6-5 to TRBJ2-5; no firm D call. Looked up from germline, CDR1 is MNHEY and CDR2 is SVGAGI. The CDR3 sequence is 11 residues long. V lost 4 bases to trimming and J lost 4 bases, with 4 bases between them. The CDR3 region is CASSFGETQYF. CDR3 sequence (DNA): TGTGCCAGCAGTTTCGGAGAGACCCAGTACTTC.

V is TRBV5-1 and J is TRBJ2-5; D may be TRBD1 or TRBD2 (5 bases each). The CDR3 spans 14 residues. The ends were cut back, 2 bases at V and 5 bases at J, with 13 bases in the middle. Germline V gives CDR1 SGHRS, CDR2 YFSETQ. The chain's CDR3 is CASSFSGSGETQYF. The CDR3 DNA sequence: TGCGCCAGCAGCTTTTCAGGGAGTGGGGAGACCCAGTACTTC.

The CDR3 coding sequence is TGTGCCAGTAACGACAGGGACAACACCGGGGAGCTGTTTTTT. Translated: CASNDRDNTGELFF. The V call is TRBV19, the J call TRBJ2-2; 7 bases align to TRBD1. J gave up 2 bases and V 7 bases, and 4 bases lay outside the gene matches. The CDR3 length is 14 residues. CDR1 is LNHDA and CDR2 is SQIVND in the germline V gene (reference sequence).